This is a list of T cell receptor beta chains from one sample in a study of cytomegalovirus exposure and HLA in healthy donors. Some clones are missing from TCRdb's copy, which holds only in-frame ones; the method was immunoSEQ multiplex PCR. The sample carries over 130,000 clones, around 84% recorded once. Sequencing input: PBMCs. The source of these receptors is a man in his late teens or twenties in good health and CMV-seropositive. Both conserved end residues are part of each CDR3. A D gene is named only where the DNA matches it firmly. Only some rows state a clone size, as once, few, many or a class for expanded clones.

v_call	clone_size	j_call	d_call	cdr3_nt	cdr3_aa
TRBV7-9	NA	TRBJ2-1	TRBD1	TGTGCCAGCAGCACACGACAGGGGATTTTGGATGAGCAGTTCTTC	CASSTRQGILDEQFF
TRBV15	once	TRBJ2-1	NA	TGTGCCACCAGCAGAGCTCCCCCCCCTAATGAGCAGTTCTTC	CATSRAPPPNEQFF
TRBV18	few	TRBJ1-6	TRBD1	TGTGCCAGCTCACCAACAGGGGTGAATTCACCCCTCCACTTT	CASSPTGVNSPLHF
TRBV28	once	TRBJ1-4	NA	TGTGCCAGCAGCAAGACGGGTCTACCTTTTCCCCTGGGGGGTGAAAAACTGTTTTTT	CASSKTGLPFPLGGEKLFF
TRBV6-5	NA	TRBJ1-1	NA	TGTGCCACTTCGGGGGGCTTTGAAGCTTTCTTT	CATSGGFEAFF
TRBV14	NA	TRBJ2-2	NA	TGTGCCAGCAGCCAAGTCCCCAGGGAGCTGTTTTTT	CASSQVPRELFF
TRBV7-9	NA	TRBJ2-7	TRBD1	TGTGCCAGCAGCTCCCGTTCCGCCTCGGGACAGGGGGCCTACGAGCAGTACTTC	CASSSRSASGQGAYEQYF
TRBV19	few	TRBJ1-5	NA	TGTGCCAGTAGTAGGAGCGGCAATCAGCCCCAGCATTTT	CASSRSGNQPQHF
TRBV4-1	NA	TRBJ2-7	TRBD1	TGCGCCAGCAGCTCCCTTGACAGGGGCCAATACGAGCAGTACTTC	CASSSLDRGQYEQYF
TRBV9	NA	TRBJ2-1	TRBD2	TGTGCCAGCAGCCCTCGGACTAGCGGGCCGGCCTACAATGAGCAGTTCTTC	CASSPRTSGPAYNEQFF
TRBV28	NA	TRBJ2-1	TRBD2	TGTGCCAGCAGGCTACCGGGACTAGCGGGGGGGCACAATGAGCAGTTCTTC	CASRLPGLAGGHNEQFF
TRBV5-4	few	TRBJ2-3	TRBD2	TGTGCCAGCAGCCCGTTCCGGGCGGGAGGAGTGGATTTT	CASSPFRAGGVDF
TRBV9	NA	TRBJ2-3	TRBD2	TGTGCCAGCAGCGCCGGGGCTAGCGGACTACTTGACACGCAGTATTTT	CASSAGASGLLDTQYF
TRBV2	NA	TRBJ2-7	TRBD1	TGTGCCAGCTCCGAAGGGGGCAGGGCCCGGGAGCAGTACTTC	CASSEGGRAREQYF
TRBV11-2	NA	TRBJ1-5	NA	TGTGCCAGCAGCTTAGGTCGAGGGGGGGGCGGTCAGCCCCAGCATTTT	CASSLGRGGGGQPQHF
TRBV2	NA	TRBJ2-7	TRBD2	TGTGCCAGCCGGAGCGGGACTAGCTCCTACGAGCAGTACTTC	CASRSGTSSYEQYF
TRBV10-2	NA	TRBJ1-5	NA	TGCGCCAGCAGTGATCGAGGGTTCAATCAGCCCCAGCATTTT	CASSDRGFNQPQHF
TRBV10-2	NA	TRBJ2-4	NA	TGCGCCACCAGGGACGGGAGTGACATTCAGTACTTC	CATRDGSDIQYF
TRBV6-5	NA	TRBJ2-3	NA	TGTGCCAGCAGTTGGCGGCCGACGAATACGCAGTATTTT	CASSWRPTNTQYF
TRBV6-5	NA	TRBJ1-2	TRBD1	TGTGCCAGCACCCAGAACAGGGGCTATGGCTACACCTTC	CASTQNRGYGYTF
TRBV10-1	NA	TRBJ1-1	NA	TGCGCCAGTCCCTCCGAGAAGAACACTGAAGCTTTCTTT	CASPSEKNTEAFF
TRBV27	NA	TRBJ2-1	TRBD2	TGTGCCAGCAGTTTAACGACTAGCGGGAGGGGTGAGCAGTTCTTC	CASSLTTSGRGEQFF
TRBV18	once	TRBJ2-5	NA	TGTGCCAGCTCACCCCGACTGACAGGTACGGGAATGGAGACCCAGTACTTC	CASSPRLTGTGMETQYF
TRBV7-2	NA	TRBJ1-5	NA	TGTGCCAGCAGCTCCGCGTCCGCTCAGCCCCAGCATTTT	CASSSASAQPQHF
TRBV2	NA	TRBJ2-7	NA	TGTGCCAGCACTTTACTAGCCTCCTACGAGCAGTACTTC	CASTLLASYEQYF
TRBV2	once	TRBJ1-1	NA	TGTGCCAGCAGTGGAAGGATTCGGGACACTGAAGCTTTCTTT	CASSGRIRDTEAFF
TRBV5-1	NA	TRBJ2-7	TRBD1	TGCGCCAGCAGCGGCGGGACAGGACCCTACGAGCAGTACTTC	CASSGGTGPYEQYF
TRBV30	NA	TRBJ1-1	NA	TGTGCCTGGAGTAGAACGTTGCGGAACACTGAAGCTTTCTTT	CAWSRTLRNTEAFF